Below, one T cell receptor beta chain is given with its context. Its cognate antigen has yet to be identified. Qualities for individual bases were not recorded, and no much larger clone is one base off. TCR beta VDJ combination and CDR3 sequence profiling used genomic DNA as the template. TCR repertoire sequencing was run on an Illumina HiSeq 2000. As for the authors' bioinformatics: Repertoires were assessed using TRBV/TRBJ rearrangement plots, CDR3 size and DJ length profiles, and Simpson's diversity index. The most abundant DNA sequence in the deep sequencing data was defined as the immunodominant clone. CDR3 amino acid sequences were checked for sharing between subjects and were compared against published repertoires and the VDJdb database. TCRdb reprocessed the public reads (quality trimming at Q25 with fastp, clone calling with MiXCR) and kept in-frame beta chains. Each CDR3 protein gets just one entry, which takes the most common genes and DNA from the rows behind it. TCRdb assigned the V and J calls; the authors' analysis was not used. The sample contains some 170,000 distinct CDR3 sequences, 65% to 75% of them found a single time. The ten largest clones take up roughly half of the sample.

Expansion of CD8+CD57+ cells had been shown by flow cytometry in the patients chosen for sequencing. Every patient had a diagnosis of severe acquired aplastic anemia based on International Study of Aplastic Anemia and Agranulocytosis and Camitta criteria. No patient had received any therapy when blood was sampled. In the study, sorted CD4+ and CD8+ blood T cells from patients with severe aplastic anemia and from healthy subjects underwent deep sequencing of TCR repertoires. Patients were enrolled in the USA under clinicaltrials.gov protocols 00001620, 01623167, 00001397, 00071045, 00081523 and 00961064. Ficoll-Paque density gradient centrifugation was used to isolate peripheral blood mononuclear cells. Before DNA extraction, CD4+ and CD8+ T cells were sorted with FACS or magnetic beads. This record belongs to a study of CD8+CD57+ T cells in acquired aplastic anemia (dated by TCRdb to 2016 to 2019). At the level of the whole study: A mean of about 3.2 ug of DNA, ranging from roughly 0.19 to 27.4 ug, was extracted from sorted CD4+ and CD8+ cells. A CD8+CD57+ expansion meant a frequency higher than the mean frequency seen in healthy subjects.

Reading the germline V gene gives CDR1 KGHDR and CDR2 SFDVKD. V gives up 4 bases and J gives up 8 bases, and the segment between their germline ends measures 18 bases. The CDR3 runs 15 residues from the cysteine to the phenylalanine. Of the read, only the CDR3 DNA is kept; its 45 bases are in frame from base 1. Study-level results and caveats: About 29 CD8+ CDR3 sequences were found to be shared between patients and controls, but these sequences appeared to be highly expressed in patients and within the immunodominant clones of the patients. Between patients and healthy controls, no significant difference in CD8+ Simpson's diversity was found (P=0.060).

The sequenced material came from sorted CD4+, CD8+, or CD8+CD57+ T cells (not recorded which) from PBMCs. The receptor comes from a human donor with aplastic anemia. This sequence uses TRBV24-1 and TRBJ2-3; tentative D gene TRBD2, with 6 bases matching. The CDR3 protein is CATSEFPGLGGTQYF. The sequence in DNA is TGTGCCACCAGTGAGTTTCCAGGACTGGGAGGTACGCAGTATTTT.